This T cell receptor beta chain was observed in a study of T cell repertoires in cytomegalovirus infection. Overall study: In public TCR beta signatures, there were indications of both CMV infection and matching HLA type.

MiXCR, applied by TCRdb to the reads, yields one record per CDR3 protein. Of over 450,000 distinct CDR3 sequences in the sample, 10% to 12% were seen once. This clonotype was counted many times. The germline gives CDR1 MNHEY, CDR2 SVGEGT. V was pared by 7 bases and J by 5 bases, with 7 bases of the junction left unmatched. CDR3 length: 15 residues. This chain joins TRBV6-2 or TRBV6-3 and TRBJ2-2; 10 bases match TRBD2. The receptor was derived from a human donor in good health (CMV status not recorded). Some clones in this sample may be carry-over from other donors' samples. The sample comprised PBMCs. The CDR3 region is CASTRASGRTGELFF. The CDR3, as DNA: TGTGCCAGCACCAGGGCTAGCGGGAGAACCGGGGAGCTGTTTTTT.